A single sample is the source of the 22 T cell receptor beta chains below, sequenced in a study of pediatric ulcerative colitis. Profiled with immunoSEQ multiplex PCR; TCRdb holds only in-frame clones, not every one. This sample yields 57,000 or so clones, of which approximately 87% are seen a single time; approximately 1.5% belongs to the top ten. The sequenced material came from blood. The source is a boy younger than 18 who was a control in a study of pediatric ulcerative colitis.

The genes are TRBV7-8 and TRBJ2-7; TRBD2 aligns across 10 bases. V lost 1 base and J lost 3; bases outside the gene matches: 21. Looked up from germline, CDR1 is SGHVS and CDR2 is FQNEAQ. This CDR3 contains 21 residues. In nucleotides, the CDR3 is TGTGCCAGCAGCTTAGTTATCAGACCTAGCGGGAGAAGGGGGGATCGCTACGAGCAGTACTTC. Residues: CASSLVIRPSGRRGDRYEQYF.

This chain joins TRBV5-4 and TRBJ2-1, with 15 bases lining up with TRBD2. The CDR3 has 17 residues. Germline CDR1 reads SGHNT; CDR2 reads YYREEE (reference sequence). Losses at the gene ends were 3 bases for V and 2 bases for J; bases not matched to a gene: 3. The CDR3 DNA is TGTGCCAGCAGCTCGGGACTAGCGGGGGGACCCTACAATGAGCAGTTCTTC. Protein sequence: CASSSGLAGGPYNEQFF.

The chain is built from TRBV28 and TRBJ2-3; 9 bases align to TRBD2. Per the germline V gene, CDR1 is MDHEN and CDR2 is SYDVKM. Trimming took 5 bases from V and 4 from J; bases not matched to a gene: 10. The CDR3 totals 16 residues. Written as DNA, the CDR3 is TGTGCCAGCAGTACTTTAGTAGCGGGAGCCCCAGATACGCAGTATTTT. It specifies CASSTLVAGAPDTQYF.

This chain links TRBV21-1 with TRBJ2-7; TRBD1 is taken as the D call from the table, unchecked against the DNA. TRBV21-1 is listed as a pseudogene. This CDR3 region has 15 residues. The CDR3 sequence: CASSSPRDRGSEQYF. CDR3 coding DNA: TGTGCCAGCAGCAGCCCCCGGGACAGGGGAAGCGAGCAGTACTTC.

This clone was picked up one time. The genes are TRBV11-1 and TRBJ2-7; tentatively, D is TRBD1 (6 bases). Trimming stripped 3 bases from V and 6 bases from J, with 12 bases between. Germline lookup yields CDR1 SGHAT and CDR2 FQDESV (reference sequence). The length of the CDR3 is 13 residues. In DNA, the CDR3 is TGTGCCAGCAGCTTCCAGGGGAAGTCCGAGCAGTACTTC. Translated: CASSFQGKSEQYF.

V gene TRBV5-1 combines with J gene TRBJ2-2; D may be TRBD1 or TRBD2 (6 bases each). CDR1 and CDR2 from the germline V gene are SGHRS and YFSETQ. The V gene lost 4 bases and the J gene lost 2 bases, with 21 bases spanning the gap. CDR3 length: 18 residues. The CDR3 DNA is TGCGCCAGCAGCCAGAAAGTTGTGTGGGGGGCAAACACCGGGGAGCTGTTTTTT. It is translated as CASSQKVVWGANTGELFF.

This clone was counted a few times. The CDR3 protein is CASSTRRGIQPQHF. The CDR3 DNA reads as TGTGCCAGCAGTACCCGTAGGGGGATTCAGCCCCAGCATTTT. The chain recombines TRBV27 with TRBJ1-5; possible D gene TRBD1, 6 bases. From germline, CDR1 is MNHEY and CDR2 SMNVEV (reference sequence). Trimming removed 5 bases from V and 6 bases from J, with 14 bases in between. CDR3 size: 14 residues.

The CDR3 bases are TGTGCCAGCAGCCTTCTCCATAGCGGGGCAACCTACGAGCAGTACTTC. Encoded protein: CASSLLHSGATYEQYF. The chain recombines TRBV4-2 with TRBJ2-7, with 8 bases fitting TRBD2. This CDR3 is built from 16 residues. V trimming: 4 bases; J trimming: 2 bases; junction bases outside the gene matches: 10. Germline loops: CDR1 LGHNA, CDR2 YNFKEQ.

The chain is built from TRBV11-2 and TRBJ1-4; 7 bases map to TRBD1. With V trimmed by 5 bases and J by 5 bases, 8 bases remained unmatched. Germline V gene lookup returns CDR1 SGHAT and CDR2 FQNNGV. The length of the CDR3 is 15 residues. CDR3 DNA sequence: TGTGCCAGCAGCGTTCGACAGGGTTTAAATGAAAAACTGTTTTTT. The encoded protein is CASSVRQGLNEKLFF.

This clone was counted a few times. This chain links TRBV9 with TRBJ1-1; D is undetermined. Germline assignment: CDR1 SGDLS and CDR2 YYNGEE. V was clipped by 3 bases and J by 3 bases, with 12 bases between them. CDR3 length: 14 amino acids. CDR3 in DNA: TGTGCCAGCAGCGATCGAGGGTATGACACTGAAGCTTTCTTT. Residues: CASSDRGYDTEAFF.

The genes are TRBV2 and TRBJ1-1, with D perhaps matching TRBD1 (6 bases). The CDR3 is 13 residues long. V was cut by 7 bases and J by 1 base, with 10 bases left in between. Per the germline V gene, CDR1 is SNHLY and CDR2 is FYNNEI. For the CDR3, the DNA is TGTGCCAGCATTAGGGGGGGGAACACTGAAGCTTTCTTT. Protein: CASIRGGNTEAFF.

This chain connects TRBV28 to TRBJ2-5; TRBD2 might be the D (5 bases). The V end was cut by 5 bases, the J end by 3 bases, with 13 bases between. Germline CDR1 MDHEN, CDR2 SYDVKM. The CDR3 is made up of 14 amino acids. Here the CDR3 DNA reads TGTGCCAGCAGTGGGGTTGAGGGAAAAGAGACCCAGTACTTC. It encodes CASSGVEGKETQYF.

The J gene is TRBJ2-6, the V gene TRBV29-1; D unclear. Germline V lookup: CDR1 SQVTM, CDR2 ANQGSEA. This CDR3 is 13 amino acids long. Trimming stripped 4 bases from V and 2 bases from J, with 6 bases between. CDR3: CSVAYPGANVLTF. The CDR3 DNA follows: TGCAGCGTTGCGTATCCTGGGGCCAACGTCCTGACTTTC.

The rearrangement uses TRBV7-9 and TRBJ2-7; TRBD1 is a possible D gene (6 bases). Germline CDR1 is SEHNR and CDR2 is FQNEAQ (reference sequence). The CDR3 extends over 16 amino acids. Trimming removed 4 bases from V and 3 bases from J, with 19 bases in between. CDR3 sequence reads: CASSSPKQGHRYEQYF. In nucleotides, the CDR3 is TGTGCCAGCAGCTCGCCCAAACAGGGACATCGCTACGAGCAGTACTTC.

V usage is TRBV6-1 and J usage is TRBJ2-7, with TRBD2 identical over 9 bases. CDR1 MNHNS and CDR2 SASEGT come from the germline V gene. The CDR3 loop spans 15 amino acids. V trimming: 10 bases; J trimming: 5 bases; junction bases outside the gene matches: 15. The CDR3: CATERLAGETNEQYF. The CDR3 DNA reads TGTGCCACCGAGCGTTTAGCGGGAGAAACGAACGAGCAGTACTTC.

The CDR3 region is CASTGGGDPDTQYF. The CDR3 DNA reads as TGTGCCAGCACTGGCGGGGGGGATCCAGATACGCAGTATTTT. The rearrangement uses TRBV6-1 and TRBJ2-3; TRBD2 agrees at 9 bases. Germline lookup yields CDR1 MNHNS and CDR2 SASEGT. With V trimmed by 7 bases and J by 4 bases, 6 bases remained unmatched. The CDR3 totals 14 residues.

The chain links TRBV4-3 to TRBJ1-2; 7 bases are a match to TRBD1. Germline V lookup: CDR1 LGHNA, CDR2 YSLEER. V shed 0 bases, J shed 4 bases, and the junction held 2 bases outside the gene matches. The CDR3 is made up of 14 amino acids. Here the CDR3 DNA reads TGCGCCAGCAGCCAAGACACAGGGGTCTATGGCTACACCTTC. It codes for CASSQDTGVYGYTF.

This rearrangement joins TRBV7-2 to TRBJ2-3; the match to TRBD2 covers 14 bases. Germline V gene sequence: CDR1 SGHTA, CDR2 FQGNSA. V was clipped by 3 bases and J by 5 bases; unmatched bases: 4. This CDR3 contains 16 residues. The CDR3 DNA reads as TGTGCCAGCAGCTTGACTAGCGGGGGGGGTGGAGATACGCAGTATTTT. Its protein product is CASSLTSGGGGDTQYF.

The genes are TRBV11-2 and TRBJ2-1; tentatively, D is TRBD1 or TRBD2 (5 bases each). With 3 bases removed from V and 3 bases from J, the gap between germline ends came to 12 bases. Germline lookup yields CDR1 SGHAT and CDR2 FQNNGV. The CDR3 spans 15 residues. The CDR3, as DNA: TGTGCCAGCAGCTTCCAGGGTGGGGGCTACAATGAGCAGTTCTTC. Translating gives CASSFQGGGYNEQFF.

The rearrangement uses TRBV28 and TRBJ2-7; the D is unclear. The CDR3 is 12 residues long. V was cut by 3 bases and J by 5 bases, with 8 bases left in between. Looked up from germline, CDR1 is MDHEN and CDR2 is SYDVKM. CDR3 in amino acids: CASSLTGHEQYF. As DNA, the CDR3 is TGTGCCAGCAGTTTGACGGGCCACGAGCAGTACTTC.

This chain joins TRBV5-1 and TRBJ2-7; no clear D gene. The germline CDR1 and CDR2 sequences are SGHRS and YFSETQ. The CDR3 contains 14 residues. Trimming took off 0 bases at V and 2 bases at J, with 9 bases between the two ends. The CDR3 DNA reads TGCGCCAGCAGCTTGGTTGGGGTTACCTACGAGCAGTACTTC. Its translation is CASSLVGVTYEQYF.

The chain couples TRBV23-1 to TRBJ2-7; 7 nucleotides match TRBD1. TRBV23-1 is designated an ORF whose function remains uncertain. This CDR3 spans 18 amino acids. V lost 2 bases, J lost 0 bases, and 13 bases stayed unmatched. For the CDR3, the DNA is TGCGCCAGCAGTCAAAACCGGGACAGTCCGAAAGGCTCCTACGAGCAGTACTTC. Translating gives CASSQNRDSPKGSYEQYF.